This entry is about one TCR beta chain. As yet, its antigen is unknown. The V gene lost 3 bases and the J gene lost 3 bases, with 12 bases spanning the gap. Germline CDR1 is SGHTA and CDR2 is FQGNSA. The CDR3 is made up of 14 amino acids. A single record per CDR3 protein comes from TCRdb applying MiXCR to the reads. The sample records hundreds of thousands of distinct CDR3 sequences, roughly 36% being singletons. The source of the sample is a study of T cell repertoires in cytomegalovirus infection. At the level of the study: Recently identified HLA-C-restricted and well-studied HLA-B-restricted CMV epitopes were used. CMV infection and matching HLA type were both indicated by public TCR beta signatures.

Overall study results and limits: The ex vivo response showed dominance by HLA-C-restricted CMV-specific TCR beta clonotypes.

The sequence was collected from a human donor in good health (CMV status not recorded). Some clones in this sample may be carry-over from other donors' samples. The rearrangement uses TRBV7-2 and TRBJ2-7, with D possibly matching TRBD2 (6 bases). The starting material was cultured PBMCs, obtained from culture after CMV antigen stimulation. The CDR3 DNA reads as TGTACCAGCAGCTTGCGGTCCGGGGGCTACGAGCAGTACTTC. This codes for CTSSLRSGGYEQYF.